The 18 T cell receptor beta chains listed next were all sequenced from one sample in a study of tumor-infiltrating lymphocytes in primary liver carcinoma. Blood RNA came from unsorted whole blood; germline DNA was also extracted. With around 500 ng total RNA as template and a constant-region primer, TCR beta cDNA was made. Libraries for TCR beta were built through three nested multiplex PCR rounds, which together made up a slightly modified ARM-PCR procedure. Running 9 to 10 cycles apiece, the first two PCR rounds relied on TRBV1-TRBV30 forward primers together with a C-beta reverse primer. TCRdb passed the multiplex PCR reads through MiXCR, listing each CDR3 protein once. The repertoire consists of 300,000 to 400,000 distinct CDR3 sequences, with less than 75% occurring once and the leading ten covering about 8.4%. The sequenced sample consisted of peripheral blood. The origin of the receptors is a middle-aged man with primary liver carcinoma and hepatitis B virus infection.

This clonotype was counted between two and nine times. The genes are TRBV11-2 and TRBJ1-1; no clear D gene. The CDR3 extends over 16 amino acids. Germline V lookup: CDR1 SGHAT, CDR2 FQNNGV. V shed 0 bases and J shed 5 bases, with 16 bases lying between them. The CDR3 DNA is TGTGCCAGCAGCTTAGATAGAATGGGAGGAACAACTGAAGCTTTCTTT. This encodes CASSLDRMGGTTEAFF.

With regard to this clonotype: Given a much more abundant clone one base away, this may be a read error. The chain recombines TRBV4-3 with TRBJ1-2, with D hard to call. The CDR3 has 14 residues. V gave up 2 bases and J gave up 4 bases, with 11 bases separating them. CDR1 is LGHNA, CDR2 YSLEER, per germline. The chain's CDR3 is CASSQRGNVYGYTF. Written as DNA, the CDR3 is TGCGCCAGCAGCCAACGTGGGAATGTCTATGGCTACACCTTC.

Notes on this clonotype: Its ends do not fully match the called genes, so a read error is possible. The chain uses TRBV11-2 and TRBJ1-1; no clear D. The V gene's germline CDR1 is SGHAT and CDR2 FQNNGV. The CDR3 runs to 13 residues. The CDR3 here is CASGLQSLTGAFF. The DNA of the CDR3 is TGTGCCAGCGGCCTACAGTCGCTCACTGGAGCTTTCTTT.

As to this clonotype: A much larger clone differs by one base, so this may be a read error. V usage is TRBV6-5 and J usage is TRBJ2-5; D perhaps matches TRBD2 (6 bases). The CDR3 is 14 amino acids. Germline CDR1 and CDR2: MNHEY and SVGAGI. The chain's CDR3 is CVSSYMGRGETQYF. DNA of the CDR3: TGTGTCAGCAGTTACATGGGGCGGGGAGAGACCCAGTACTTC.

CDR3 nucleotides: TGCAGCGTTGTTACTCATTCCAACAATGAGCAGTTCTTC. Amino acids: CSVVTHSNNEQFF. V gene TRBV29-1 combines with J gene TRBJ2-1, with D uncertain. The CDR3 length is 13 residues. Germline-derived CDR1 and CDR2 are SQVTM and ANQGSEA. V shed 4 bases and J shed 5 bases, with 12 bases lying between them.

The chain recombines TRBV29-1 with TRBJ1-1; perhaps TRBD1 as D (6 bases). Per germline, CDR1 SQVTM and CDR2 ANQGSEA. V was shortened by 8 bases and J by 8 bases, with 24 bases between the two germline ends. This CDR3 has 14 amino acids. CDR3 region: CSIAFQGSGTEAFF. The CDR3 DNA sequence: TGCAGCATTGCGTTTCAGGGGAGTGGAACCGAAGCTTTCTTT. The full variable domain, with the rest looked up from reference TRBV29-1 and TRBJ1-1, is SAVISQKPSRDICQRGTSLTIQCQVDSQVTMMFWYRQQPGQSLTLIATANQGSEATYESGFVIDKFPISRPNLTFSTLTVSNMSPEDSSIYLCSIAFQGSGTEAFFGQGTRLTVV.

Remarks on this clonotype: The junction departs from germline at one end; a sequencing error may be responsible. The V and J genes are TRBV6-6 and TRBJ1-3; 7 nucleotides match TRBD1. The CDR3 length is 16 residues. Germline CDR1 is MNHNY and CDR2 is SVGAGI (reference sequence). Written as DNA, the CDR3 is TGTGTCAGCAGTTTCTTCTCCGGGACAGCCTCAAACACCATATATTTT. Translating it yields CVSSFFSGTASNTIYF.

In regard to this clonotype: One junction end does not reproduce the germline sequence, and a read error may be involved. The chain links TRBV29-1 to TRBJ1-2, with 10 nucleotides matching TRBD1. CDR1 is SQVTM and CDR2 is ANQGSEA in the germline V gene. CDR3 length: 13 amino acids. The CDR3 region has the DNA TGCAGCGTTCGGACAGGGGGTGGCTATTGCTACACTTTC. This translates into CSVRTGGGYCYTF.

As regards this clonotype: This likely comes from a read error, as the CDR3 has no conserved phenylalanine or tryptophan at its end. It is unclear where the CDR3 begins or ends on the DNA, so no DNA is shown, and the CDR3 is as TCRdb lists it. V is TRBV6-1 and J is TRBJ2-1; the D call in the table, TRBD1, was not verified against the DNA. Per germline, CDR1 MNHNS and CDR2 SASEGT. The CDR3 is 13 amino acids long, termini counted. The CDR3 sequence: CASSEERGIERFL.

With regard to this clonotype: The junction differs from germline at one of its ends, possibly a read error. The genes are TRBV24-1 and TRBJ2-7; 14 bases are a match to TRBD2. Per the germline V gene, CDR1 is KGHDR and CDR2 is SFDVKD. The CDR3 length is 16 residues. Here the CDR3 reads CAISESGLAGEYEQYF. The DNA for the CDR3 is TGTGCCATCAGTGAATCGGGACTAGCGGGAGAATACGAGCAGTACTTC.

As regards this clonotype: A much bigger clone sits one base away, suggesting this may be a read error. The genes are TRBV5-1 and TRBJ1-2; no reliable D call. The germline CDR1 and CDR2 sequences are SGHRS and YFSETQ. The CDR3 consists of 13 residues. The CDR3, as DNA: TGCGCCAGCAACTTGCTGTCGGACTATGGCTACACCTTC. Protein: CASNLLSDYGYTF.

V is TRBV28 and J is TRBJ1-2; no clear D. Germline values: CDR1 MDHEN, CDR2 SYDVKM. V lost 1 base to trimming and J lost 5 bases, with 5 bases between them. The CDR3 sequence is 12 residues long. DNA of the CDR3: TGTGCCAGCAGTTTATCAGTTTATGGCTACACCTTC. The encoded protein is CASSLSVYGYTF.

Of note for this clonotype: A much more abundant neighbour one base away suggests this may be a read error. The chain couples TRBV6-2 or TRBV6-3 to TRBJ2-6; D gene ambiguous. The V end lost 4 bases, the J end lost 0 bases, and 13 bases lay between the germline ends. From germline, CDR1 is MNHEY and CDR2 SVGEGT. CDR3 length equals 17 residues. The CDR3, as DNA: TGTGCCAGCAGTTCCCTTCCAGCGACCTCTGGGGCCAACGTCCTGACTTTC. This translates into CASSSLPATSGANVLTF.

J is TRBJ2-7 and V is TRBV29-1, with D perhaps TRBD1 or TRBD2 (6 bases each). Germline loops: CDR1 SQVTM, CDR2 ANQGSEA. The CDR3 is 16 amino acids. CDR3 sequence: CRVSGMVEGGSYEQYF. DNA of the CDR3: TGCAGAGTCTCCGGCATGGTGGAGGGGGGCTCCTACGAGCAGTACTTC.

Points on this clonotype: It is likely a read error, because the conserved phenylalanine at the end of the CDR3 is missing. V is TRBV6-1 and J is TRBJ2-3; no firm D call. Germline V CDR1 and CDR2: MNHNS, SASEGT. This CDR3 contains 11 residues. Trimming took off 6 bases at V and 4 bases at J, with 5 bases between the two ends. The CDR3 region has the DNA TGTGCCAGCAGCCACTCAGATACGCAGTATTTA. Translating it yields CASSHSDTQYL.

Of note for this clonotype: The junction shows a germline mismatch at one end, possibly a read error. The gene calls are TRBV24-1 and TRBJ2-3; no definite D call. The CDR3 runs to 14 residues. Per the germline V gene, CDR1 is KGHDR and CDR2 is SFDVKD. The CDR3 DNA follows: TGTGCCACCGGTGACAACCGTGGTGTGGATACGCAGTATTTT. This sequence encodes CATGDNRGVDTQYF.

Only a few counts were recorded for this clonotype. The V call is TRBV7-2, the J call TRBJ2-7; possibly TRBD2 for D (6 bases). Germline V lookup: CDR1 SGHTA, CDR2 FQGNSA. V was shortened by 2 bases and J by 4 bases, with 12 bases between the two germline ends. The CDR3 spans 14 residues. As DNA, the CDR3 is TGTGCCAGCAGCTTATACGGGAGTAAATACGAGCAGTACTTC. This sequence encodes CASSLYGSKYEQYF.

Concerning this clonotype itself: A much bigger clone sits one base away, suggesting this may be a read error. J is TRBJ2-7 and V is TRBV6-2 or TRBV6-3; 10 bases are shared with TRBD2. The junction had 7 bases not matched to a gene; V was cut back by 7 bases and J by 7 bases. The CDR3 totals 13 residues. Germline loops: CDR1 MNHEY, CDR2 SVGEGT. CDR3 bases: TGTGCCAGCACCCTAGCGGGAGACAGGGAGCAGTACTTC. It specifies CASTLAGDREQYF.